The 16 T cell receptor beta chains below come from one sample, sequenced in a study of Graves' ophthalmopathy and Graves' hyperthyroidism (dated by TCRdb to 2017 to 2018). Sequencing was carried out with an Illumina HiSeq 2000. TCR beta CDR3 regions were amplified from RNA transcripts for repertoire sequencing. A first-round RT-PCR used HTBI primers with the Qiagen OneStep RT-PCR kit, followed by a second-round multiplex PCR, size selection and purification. TCRdb handled the public reads itself, with Q25 trimming in fastp and clone calling in MiXCR, and kept productive beta chains. Each entry merges the rows of one CDR3 protein and shows their most common DNA and genes. A total of under 800,000 distinct CDR3 sequences appear in this sample, approximately 22% of them only once. The top ten clonotypes cover around 6.5% of the sample. Sequenced sample: peripheral blood. Receptors originate from a woman between 18 and 30 years old with stable Graves' hyperthyroidism. Some clones in this sample may be carry-over from other donors' samples. Donor details come from another sample of the same person, matched by shared clones.

The sample holds many counts of this clonotype. The rearrangement uses TRBV5-1 and TRBJ2-2, with a tentative D call TRBD1 (5 bases). CDR1 and CDR2 from the germline V gene are SGHRS and YFSETQ. The CDR3 covers 14 residues. Trimming removed 7 bases from V and 1 base from J, with 11 bases in between. The CDR3 DNA follows: TGCGCCAGCCATCAAACAGGGAACACCGGGGAGCTGTTTTTT. Amino acid sequence: CASHQTGNTGELFF. Combining the CDR3 with reference TRBV5-1 and TRBJ2-2 gives the whole variable domain KAGVTQTPRYLIKTRGQQVTLSCSPISGHRSVSWYQQTPGQGLQFLFEYFSETQRNKGNFPGRFSGRQFSNSRSEMNVSTLELGDSALYLCASHQTGNTGELFFGEGSRLTVL.

This clonotype has more than one count but fewer than ten. The J gene is TRBJ1-2, the V gene TRBV6-5; 11 bases agree with TRBD1. Germline trimming cut 0 bases from V and 7 bases from J; bases unmatched to any gene: 4. CDR3 length equals 15 residues. Germline V gives CDR1 MNHEY, CDR2 SVGAGI. CDR3 residues: CASSYSLGTGGGYTF. CDR3 DNA: TGTGCCAGCAGTTACTCGTTAGGGACAGGGGGTGGCTACACCTTC.

This clonotype showed up many times. The V call is TRBV6-1, the J call TRBJ2-7, with 7 bases lining up with TRBD2. Germline V gene lookup returns CDR1 MNHNS and CDR2 SASEGT. CDR3 size: 14 residues. V trimming: 7 bases; J trimming: 1 base; junction bases outside the gene matches: 7. The CDR3 region is CASIGLAASYEQYF. CDR3 in DNA: TGTGCCAGCATAGGCCTAGCGGCTTCCTACGAGCAGTACTTC.

This clonotype has ten or more counts. This sequence joins TRBV6-1 and TRBJ2-7; D is undetermined. The length of the CDR3 is 14 residues. V lost 6 bases, J lost 3 bases, and 15 bases lay in between. Germline-derived CDR1 and CDR2 are MNHNS and SASEGT. CDR3 coding DNA: TGTGCCAGCAGCGTCGAGCTTTTGGGCTACGAGCAGTACTTC. Translating gives CASSVELLGYEQYF.

This clonotype came up a few times. The chain combines TRBV6-1 with TRBJ1-2, with a weak D call TRBD1 (5 bases). The CDR3 runs 14 residues. Between the trimmed V and J ends, which lost 4 bases and 4 bases, there was a span of 13 bases. CDR1 and CDR2 (germline): MNHNS, SASEGT. In nucleotides, the CDR3 is TGTGCCAGCAGTGTAGGGACCAGAGTCTATGGCTACACCTTC. Residues: CASSVGTRVYGYTF.

This clonotype has ten or more counts. CDR3 region: CASSLAWDSPYEQYF. DNA of the CDR3: TGTGCCAGCAGCTTAGCCTGGGACAGTCCCTACGAGCAGTACTTC. This chain links TRBV7-6 with TRBJ2-7; 7 nucleotides match TRBD1. Losses at the gene ends were 0 bases for V and 2 bases for J; bases not matched to a gene: 4. Per germline, CDR1 SGHVS and CDR2 FNYEAQ. CDR3 length equals 15 residues.

This clonotype has ten or more counts. This chain's CDR3 is CASRILALSTGNTIYF. In DNA, the CDR3 is TGTGCCAGCAGAATACTAGCTCTAAGTACTGGAAACACCATATATTTT. The V and J genes are TRBV12-3 or TRBV12-4 and TRBJ1-3; D not resolved. This CDR3 is built from 16 residues. V was clipped by 6 bases and J by 2 bases, with 17 bases between them.

This clonotype has more than one count but fewer than ten. The chain is built from TRBV6-4 and TRBJ1-5, with D uncertain. Germline V gene sequence: CDR1 MRHNA, CDR2 SNTAGT. The V end was cut by 8 bases, the J end by 1 base, with 6 bases between. This CDR3 has 12 residues. The CDR3 DNA sequence: TGTGCCAGCGGGATGAGCAATCAGCCCCAGCATTTT. Protein product: CASGMSNQPQHF.

This chain connects TRBV20-1 to TRBJ2-7, with 7 bases aligning to TRBD2. The length of the CDR3 is 12 residues. With 3 bases clipped from V and 6 bases from J, the junction kept 5 bases outside the gene matches. Per germline, CDR1 DFQATT and CDR2 SNEGSKA (reference sequence). This chain's CDR3 is CSARGGGSEQYF. CDR3 sequence (DNA): TGCAGTGCTAGGGGCGGGGGAAGCGAGCAGTACTTC.

This clonotype appeared many times. The V and J genes are TRBV4-1 and TRBJ2-7; TRBD2 matches 9 bases. There are 15 residues in the CDR3. The V segment lost 0 bases and the J segment 6 bases; nucleotides outside the gene matches: 6. In germline, CDR1 is MGHRA, CDR2 YSYEKL. In DNA, the CDR3 is TGCGCCAGCAGCCAAGAGACAGCGGGGGGTGGCGAGCAGTACTTC. Its translation is CASSQETAGGGEQYF.

This clonotype was seen only once. One end of the junction does not line up with germline, which may come from a read error. This chain uses TRBV2 with TRBJ1-1; D possibly corresponds to TRBD1 (6 bases). Looked up from germline, CDR1 is SNHLY and CDR2 is FYNNEI. The CDR3 loop spans 13 amino acids. CDR3 bases: TGCGCCAGCACCCCCAGACGGGAGGGGGAGGCTTTCTTT. It yields the protein CASTPRREGEAFF. The full variable domain, completed using reference TRBV2 and TRBJ1-1, is EPEVTQTPSHQVTQMGQEVILRCVPISNHLYFYWYRQILGQKVEFLVSFYNNEISEKSEIFDDQFSVERPDGSNFTLKIRSTKLEDSAMYFCASTPRREGEAFFGQGTRLTVV.

This clonotype was seen at least ten times. The chain has TRBV12-3 or TRBV12-4 and TRBJ2-2; the match to TRBD2 covers 8 bases. This CDR3 has 16 amino acids. V lost 5 bases and J lost 6; bases outside the gene matches: 11. The CDR3 nucleotides read TGTGCCAGCAGTGGGGTAGCGGGAAGTGCCGCCGGGGAGCTGTTTTTT. Translation gives CASSGVAGSAAGELFF.

This clonotype was counted between two and nine times. This chain connects TRBV20-1 to TRBJ2-3; D gene unclear. V lost 5 bases to trimming and J lost 0 bases, with 18 bases between them. The CDR3 is 16 residues long. The germline V gene encodes CDR1 DFQATT and CDR2 SNEGSKA (reference sequence). The CDR3 reads CSAGSMTPTSTDTQYF. The CDR3, as DNA: TGCAGTGCTGGAAGTATGACCCCCACTAGCACAGATACGCAGTATTTT.

The chain employs TRBV7-2 and TRBJ2-7; D not resolved. The germline V and J ends were trimmed by 0 bases and 4 bases, with 4 bases remaining between them. Germline V gives CDR1 SGHTA, CDR2 FQGNSA. This CDR3 contains 12 residues. CDR3: CASSLAEYEQYF. The CDR3 nucleotides are TGTGCCAGCAGCTTAGCGGAATACGAGCAGTACTTC.

This chain connects TRBV19 to TRBJ1-1; D may be TRBD1 (5 bases). Germline V gives CDR1 LNHDA, CDR2 SQIVND (reference sequence). CDR3 size: 14 residues. V lost 7 bases to trimming and J lost 3 bases, with 15 bases between them. Here the CDR3 reads CASTPGLRYTEAFF. The CDR3 DNA reads TGTGCCAGTACCCCGGGACTTCGCTACACTGAAGCTTTCTTT.

The chain is built from TRBV12-3 or TRBV12-4 and TRBJ2-6, with D uncertain. The CDR3 runs to 15 residues. V lost 6 bases, J lost 0 bases, and 9 bases lay in between. Here the CDR3 DNA reads TGTGCCAGCAGAGGACGTGTCTCTGGGGCCAACGTCCTGACTTTC. It yields the protein CASRGRVSGANVLTF.